A single T cell receptor beta chain is shown here with its context. The antigen this receptor binds is unknown. With a much larger clone just one base away, this may be a read error. This record belongs to a study of T-cell reconstitution after alpha-beta-depleted transplantation in children listed by TCRdb under 2016. As for the study more broadly: Using TCR repertoire profiling, the study followed T-cell immune reconstitution in a quantitative way in children after TCRalphabeta/CD19-depleted allogeneic hematopoietic cell transplantation.

V and J lose 0 bases and 3 bases, and a span of 10 bases separates them. Counted from cysteine to phenylalanine, this CDR3 has 14 amino acids. Only CDR3 DNA remains: 42 bases, in frame from the first base. The germline V gene sets CDR1 to SGHRS and CDR2 to YFSETQ. Per the publication, the treatment or condition label means: allogeneic hematopoietic cell transplantation with graft depleted of TCRalphabeta T cells and CD19 B cells. The children who served as transplant recipients had been given grafts of TCRalphabeta/CD19-depleted allogeneic hematopoietic cells. On the study overall, not on this receptor specifically: In some patients, the high TCRbeta diversity seen at day 60 was put down to recipient T cells and intrathymic progenitors that had survived conditioning. The apparently early recovery of alphabetaT-cell counts about two months after transplant reportedly depended on only several hundred rapidly expanded clones that came from non-depleted graft cells. Over the following months the frequencies of hyperexpanded clones went down, and after one year T-cell counts and TCRbeta diversity were mostly credited to newly produced T cells.

Preparation of the library involved PCR. Sequencing instrument: Illumina HiSeq 2500. Molecular barcoding was employed in the preparation of TCR libraries, with unique molecular identifiers being used to normalize TCRbeta repertoire quantification. The raw public data were reprocessed by TCRdb itself: fastp quality trimming at Q25, MiXCR clonotype calling, in-frame beta chains only. When rows share a CDR3 protein, they turn into one entry using the most common DNA and genes. The sample table holds about a million distinct CDR3 sequences, of which roughly 31% were seen once. The ten most abundant clones make up roughly 31% of the sample.

Sequencing used PBMCs, mostly from graft donor cells, obtained 360 days after TCRalphabeta/CD19-depleted stem cell transplant. The V and J genes are TRBV5-1 and TRBJ2-7; no D segment can be confidently identified. This clonotype was obtained from a boy under two years old who had a stem cell transplant for SCID, so the T cells may come from the graft donor. CDR3 reads: CASSLVGQVYEQYF. At the DNA level, the sequence is TGCGCCAGCAGCTTGGTCGGCCAAGTCTACGAGCAGTACTTC.